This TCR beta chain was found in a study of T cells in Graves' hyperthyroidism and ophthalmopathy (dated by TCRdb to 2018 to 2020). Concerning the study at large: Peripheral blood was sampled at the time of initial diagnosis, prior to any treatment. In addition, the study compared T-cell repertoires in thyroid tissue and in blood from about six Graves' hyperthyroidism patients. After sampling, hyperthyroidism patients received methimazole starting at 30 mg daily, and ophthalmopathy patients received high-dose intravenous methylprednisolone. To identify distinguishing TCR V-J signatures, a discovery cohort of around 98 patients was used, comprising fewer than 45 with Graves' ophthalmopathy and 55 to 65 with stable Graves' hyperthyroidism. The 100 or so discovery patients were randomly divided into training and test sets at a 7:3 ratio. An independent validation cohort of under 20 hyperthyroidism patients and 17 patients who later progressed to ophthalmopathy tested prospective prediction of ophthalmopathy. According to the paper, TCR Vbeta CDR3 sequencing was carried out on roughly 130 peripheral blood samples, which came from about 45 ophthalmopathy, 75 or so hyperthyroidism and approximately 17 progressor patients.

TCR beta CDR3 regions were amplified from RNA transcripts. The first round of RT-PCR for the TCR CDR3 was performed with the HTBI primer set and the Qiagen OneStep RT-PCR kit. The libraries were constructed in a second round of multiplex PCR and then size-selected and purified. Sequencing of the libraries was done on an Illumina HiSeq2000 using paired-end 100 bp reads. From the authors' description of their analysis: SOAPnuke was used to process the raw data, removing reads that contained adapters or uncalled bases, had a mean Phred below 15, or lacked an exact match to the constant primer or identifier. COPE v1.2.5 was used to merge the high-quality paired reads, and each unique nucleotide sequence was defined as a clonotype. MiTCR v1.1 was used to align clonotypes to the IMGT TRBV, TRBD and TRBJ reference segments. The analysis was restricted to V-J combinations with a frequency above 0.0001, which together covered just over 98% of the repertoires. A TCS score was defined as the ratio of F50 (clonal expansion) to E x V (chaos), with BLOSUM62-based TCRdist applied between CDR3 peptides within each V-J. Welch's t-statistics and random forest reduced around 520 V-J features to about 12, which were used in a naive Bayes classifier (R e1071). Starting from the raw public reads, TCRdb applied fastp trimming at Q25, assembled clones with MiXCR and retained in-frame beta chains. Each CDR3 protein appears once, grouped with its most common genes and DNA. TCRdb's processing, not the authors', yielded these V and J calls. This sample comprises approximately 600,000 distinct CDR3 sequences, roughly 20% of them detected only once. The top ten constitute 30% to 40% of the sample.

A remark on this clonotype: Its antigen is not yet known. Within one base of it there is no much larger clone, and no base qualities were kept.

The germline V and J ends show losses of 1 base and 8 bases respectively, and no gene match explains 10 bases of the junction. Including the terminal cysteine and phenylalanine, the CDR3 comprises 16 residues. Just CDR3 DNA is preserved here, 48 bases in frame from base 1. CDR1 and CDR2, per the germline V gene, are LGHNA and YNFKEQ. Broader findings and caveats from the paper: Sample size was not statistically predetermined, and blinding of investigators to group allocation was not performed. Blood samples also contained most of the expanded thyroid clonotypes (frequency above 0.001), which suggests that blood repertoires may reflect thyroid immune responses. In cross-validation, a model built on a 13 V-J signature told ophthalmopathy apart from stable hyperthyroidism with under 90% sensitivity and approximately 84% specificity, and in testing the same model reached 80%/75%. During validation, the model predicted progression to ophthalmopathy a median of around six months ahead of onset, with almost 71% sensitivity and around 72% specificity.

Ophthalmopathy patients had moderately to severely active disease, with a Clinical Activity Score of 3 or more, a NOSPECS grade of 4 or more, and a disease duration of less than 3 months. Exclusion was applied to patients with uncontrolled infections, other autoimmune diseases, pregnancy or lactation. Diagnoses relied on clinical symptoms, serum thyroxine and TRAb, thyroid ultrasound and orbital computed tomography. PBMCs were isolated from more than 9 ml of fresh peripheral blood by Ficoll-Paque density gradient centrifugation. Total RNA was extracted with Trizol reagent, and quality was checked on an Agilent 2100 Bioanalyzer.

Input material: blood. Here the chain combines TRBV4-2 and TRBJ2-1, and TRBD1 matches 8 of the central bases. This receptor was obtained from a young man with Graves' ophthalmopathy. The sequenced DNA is TGTGCCAGCAGCCAAGTAGGCCAGGGGGCAGGCGATGAGCAGTTCTTC. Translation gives CASSQVGQGAGDEQFF.